Shown below are 26 T cell receptor beta chains from a single sample sequenced in a study of CD8 T cells in Susac syndrome. cDNA came from roughly 0.53 to 1 ug RNA primed by random hexamers. TCRdb itself ran the immunoSEQ multiplex PCR reads through MiXCR, one entry per CDR3 protein. The sample shows roughly 200,000 distinct CDR3 sequences, 85% to 95% of them seen only once. Sequencing input: CD4+ T cells from PBMCs. Receptor source: a human donor in good health.

The chain employs TRBV3-1 and TRBJ2-7, with 9 bases fitting TRBD2. J was trimmed by 2 bases and V by 2 bases; bases with no gene match: 1. Germline CDR1 reads LGHDT; CDR2 reads YNNKEL (reference sequence). The length of the CDR3 is 14 residues. CDR3: CASSQSSGTYEQYV. The CDR3 bases are TGTGCCAGCAGCCAATCTAGCGGGACCTACGAGCAGTACGTC.

The rearrangement uses TRBV6-5 and TRBJ1-1; D not resolved. The CDR3 covers 15 residues. Germline V gene sequence: CDR1 MNHEY, CDR2 SVGAGI. Trimming cost V 6 bases and J 1 base, with 15 bases left between them. The CDR3, as DNA: TGTGCCAGCAGCTCGGTGCTAGTTGGGAACACTGAAGCTTTCTTT. Translation gives CASSSVLVGNTEAFF.

The V call is TRBV2, the J call TRBJ2-7; D gene unclear. Between the trimmed V and J ends, which lost 3 bases and 6 bases, there was a span of 12 bases. Germline loops: CDR1 SNHLY, CDR2 FYNNEI. The CDR3 loop spans 13 amino acids. The chain's CDR3 is CASSDGLASEQYF. DNA for the CDR3: TGTGCCAGCAGTGATGGGTTAGCCAGCGAGCAGTACTTC. Using reference TRBV2 and TRBJ2-7 for the parts outside the CDR3, the full variable domain is EPEVTQTPSHQVTQMGQEVILRCVPISNHLYFYWYRQILGQKVEFLVSFYNNEISEKSEIFDDQFSVERPDGSNFTLKIRSTKLEDSAMYFCASSDGLASEQYFGPGTRLTVT.

V gene TRBV9 combines with J gene TRBJ2-2; 12 bases are shared with TRBD1. This CDR3 has 19 amino acids. V lost 2 bases to trimming and J lost 6 bases; unmatched junction nucleotides: 14. The germline CDR1 and CDR2 sequences are SGDLS and YYNGEE. DNA for the CDR3: TGTGCCAGCAGCGTGAGGGCACTTGGGACAGGGGGCATCCCCGGGGAGCTGTTTTTT. Encoded protein: CASSVRALGTGGIPGELFF. Complete variable domain (other parts from reference TRBV9 and TRBJ2-2): DSGVTQTPKHLITATGQRVTLRCSPRSGDLSVYWYQQSLDQGLQFLIQYYNGEERAKGNILERFSAQQFPDLHSELNLSSLELGDSALYFCASSVRALGTGGIPGELFFGEGSRLTVL.

J is TRBJ2-5 and V is TRBV18, with 7 nucleotides matching TRBD1. Looked up from germline, CDR1 is KGHSH and CDR2 is LQKENI. The CDR3 covers 15 residues. V lost 5 bases and J lost 5; bases outside the gene matches: 11. The CDR3 protein is CASSFGQAPWETQYF. The CDR3 region has the DNA TGTGCCAGCTCATTCGGACAGGCGCCTTGGGAGACCCAGTACTTC.

The chain has TRBV30 and TRBJ2-3; D perhaps matches TRBD1 (6 bases). Trimming removed 4 bases from V and 6 bases from J, with 23 bases in between. The CDR3 covers 16 residues. Looked up from germline, CDR1 is GTSNPN and CDR2 is SVGIG (reference sequence). The CDR3 protein is CAWNAGSVGAGDTQYF. DNA of the CDR3: TGTGCCTGGAATGCTGGTAGTGTGGGGGCCGGCGATACGCAGTATTTT.

The rearrangement links TRBV5-4 to TRBJ1-1; a weak D match, TRBD1 (6 bases). The CDR3 runs to 14 residues. From germline, CDR1 is SGHNT and CDR2 YYREEE (reference sequence). V was pared by 2 bases and J by 2 bases, with 10 bases between. The DNA of the CDR3 is TGTGCCAGCAGCTTCGGGACATTAAACACTGAAGCTTTCTTT. This translates into CASSFGTLNTEAFF.

This chain joins TRBV5-1 and TRBJ2-1; D is perhaps TRBD1 (6 bases). Germline V gene lookup returns CDR1 SGHRS and CDR2 YFSETQ. The CDR3 consists of 15 residues. The V gene lost 4 bases and the J gene lost 4 bases, with 15 bases spanning the gap. In DNA, the CDR3 is TGCGCCAGCAGCCCGGAAGGACAGCCTTACAATGAGCAGTTCTTC. Protein product: CASSPEGQPYNEQFF.

This chain uses TRBV4-2 with TRBJ1-5; D possibly corresponds to TRBD1 (6 bases). This CDR3 region has 15 residues. Germline-derived CDR1 and CDR2 are LGHNA and YNFKEQ. The V gene lost 0 bases and the J gene lost 7 bases, with 13 bases spanning the gap. The CDR3 bases are TGTGCCAGCAGCCAAGAAAGTGGACAGTCCCAGCCCCAGCATTTT. It is translated as CASSQESGQSQPQHF.

The chain has TRBV24-1 and TRBJ2-5, with 8 bases that match TRBD2. V lost 4 bases and J lost 5; bases outside the gene matches: 11. The CDR3 is made up of 16 amino acids. Germline CDR1 is KGHDR and CDR2 is SFDVKD. CDR3 loop: CATSESLGAGVETQYF. CDR3 sequence (DNA): TGTGCCACCAGTGAGTCCCTAGGAGCGGGGGTGGAGACCCAGTACTTC.

The gene calls are TRBV23-1 and TRBJ2-1; D possibly corresponds to TRBD1 (5 bases). TRBV23-1 is an open reading frame, and its role is uncertain. The CDR3 has 14 amino acids. V was trimmed by 2 bases and J by 10 bases, leaving 15 bases between them. Here the CDR3 reads CASSQQGPCEEQFF. CDR3 DNA sequence: TGCGCCAGCAGTCAACAGGGCCCTTGTGAAGAGCAGTTCTTC.

This clonotype has just one count. The rearrangement joins TRBV29-1 to TRBJ2-5; 8 nucleotides agree with TRBD2. The germline gives CDR1 SQVTM, CDR2 ANQGSEA. Unmatched junction bases numbered 9, after V lost 7 bases and J lost 5 bases. CDR3 length: 13 residues. CDR3 loop: CSEQPTGGETQYF. For the CDR3, the DNA is TGCAGCGAACAACCCACGGGGGGGGAGACCCAGTACTTC.

In this sample, this clonotype turned up once. The chain combines TRBV7-2 with TRBJ2-7; TRBD1 agrees at 10 bases. Per germline, CDR1 SGHTA and CDR2 FQGNSA. The trim removed 5 bases at V and 5 bases at J, leaving 6 bases unmatched. This CDR3 is built from 14 residues. This CDR3 reads CASSGGQGGDEQYF. For the CDR3, the DNA is TGTGCCAGCAGCGGAGGACAGGGGGGCGACGAGCAGTACTTC.

The genes are TRBV6-2 or TRBV6-3 and TRBJ1-5; TRBD1 agrees at 8 bases. Per the germline V gene, CDR1 is MNHEY and CDR2 is SVGEGT. This CDR3 is built from 16 residues. The J segment lost 3 bases and the V segment lost 4 bases, leaving 8 bases of the junction unmatched. Here the CDR3 reads CASSSLETGVNQPQHF. The CDR3 DNA follows: TGTGCCAGCAGTTCACTTGAGACAGGGGTCAATCAGCCCCAGCATTTT.

CDR3 region: CSVEWDRDTEAFF. The DNA for the CDR3 is TGCAGCGTTGAATGGGACAGGGACACTGAAGCTTTCTTT. This sequence joins TRBV29-1 and TRBJ1-1; 9 positions agree with TRBD1. This CDR3 is 13 amino acids long. The germline gives CDR1 SQVTM, CDR2 ANQGSEA. The junction had 1 base not matched to a gene; V was cut back by 2 bases and J by 3 bases.

J is TRBJ2-7 and V is TRBV6-1; D is ambiguous. The CDR3 loop spans 12 amino acids. CDR1 and CDR2 (germline): MNHNS, SASEGT. Trimming removed 2 bases from V and 6 bases from J, with 8 bases in between. The CDR3 sequence is CASSERLGEQYV. DNA for the CDR3: TGTGCCAGCAGTGAAAGACTTGGCGAGCAGTACGTC.

The chain uses TRBV15 and TRBJ2-3, with D perhaps matching TRBD1 or TRBD2 (6 bases each). V was clipped by 5 bases and J by 7 bases, with 16 bases between them. The CDR3 runs 14 residues. Germline V gene sequence: CDR1 LNHNV, CDR2 YYDKDF (reference sequence). The CDR3 DNA follows: TGTGCCACCAGCCGCCTCGGGGGCGGGAATACGCAGTATTTT. It specifies CATSRLGGGNTQYF. Full variable domain (rest looked up from reference TRBV15 and TRBJ2-3): DAMVIQNPRYQVTQFGKPVTLSCSQTLNHNVMYWYQQKSSQAPKLLFHYYDKDFNNEADTPDNFQSRRPNTSFCFLDIRSPGLGDTAMYLCATSRLGGGNTQYFGPGTRLTVL.

For this clonotype: The germline gene is not matched at one end of the junction; a read error may be the cause. Written as DNA, the CDR3 is TGCGCCAGCAGCCAAGCTAGCGGGAGCTACGATGAGCAGTTCTTC. It codes for CASSQASGSYDEQFF. The J gene is TRBJ2-1, the V gene TRBV4-1; 10 positions match TRBD2. The CDR3 spans 15 residues. The germline CDR1 and CDR2 sequences are MGHRA and YSYEKL.

The chain has TRBV2 and TRBJ2-5; D gene uncertain. V gave up 4 bases and J gave up 0 bases, with 6 bases separating them. Germline CDR1 SNHLY, CDR2 FYNNEI. The CDR3 is made up of 13 amino acids. CDR3 coding DNA: TGTGCCAGCAGTGCGGAGTACCAAGAGACCCAGTACTTC. Its translation is CASSAEYQETQYF.

The table lists this clonotype with a count of one. V is TRBV3-1 and J is TRBJ2-7; tentative D call: TRBD1 (5 bases). CDR1 and CDR2 (germline): LGHDT, YNNKEL (reference sequence). This CDR3 comprises 15 residues. Deletions cut 0 bases from V and 6 bases from J, with 15 bases between. The CDR3 region has the DNA TGTGCCAGCAGCCAAGACAGAGTACAGGCCCGCGAGCAGTACTTC. Translation gives CASSQDRVQAREQYF.

The V and J genes are TRBV11-2 and TRBJ1-6; the D gene is possibly TRBD1 (6 bases). The V gene lost 1 base and the J gene lost 10 bases, with 14 bases spanning the gap. The CDR3 runs 15 residues. CDR1 is SGHAT and CDR2 is FQNNGV in the germline V gene. The CDR3 is CASSLVTGQRSPLHF. The CDR3 coding sequence is TGTGCCAGCAGCTTAGTTACAGGGCAGAGATCACCCCTCCACTTT.

The chain links TRBV15 to TRBJ2-7, with D hard to call. Germline V gives CDR1 LNHNV, CDR2 YYDKDF (reference sequence). This CDR3 has 16 residues. V was cut by 0 bases and J by 2 bases, with 14 bases left in between. The CDR3 protein is CATSRDLASQAYEQYV. Here the CDR3 DNA reads TGTGCCACCAGCAGAGATCTGGCCTCACAAGCCTACGAGCAGTACGTC.

The chain has TRBV5-1 and TRBJ1-1; no definite D call. The V gene's germline CDR1 is SGHRS and CDR2 YFSETQ. The CDR3 contains 15 residues. V lost 0 bases, J lost 3 bases, and 12 bases lay in between. This chain's CDR3 is CASSLDRAFDTEAFF. Written as DNA, the CDR3 is TGCGCCAGCAGCTTGGATCGGGCATTTGACACTGAAGCTTTCTTT.

The chain uses TRBV24-1 and TRBJ2-3; 7 bases match TRBD1. The ends lost 5 bases at V and 2 bases at J; junction bases unmatched: 6. The CDR3 runs 15 residues. Germline assignment: CDR1 KGHDR and CDR2 SFDVKD. CDR3 nucleotides: TGTGCCACCAGTGGAGGGACAGCGTCCACAGATACGCAGTATTTT. The encoded protein is CATSGGTASTDTQYF.

This clonotype showed up just once. The J gene is TRBJ2-7, the V gene TRBV10-3; the match to TRBD1 covers 7 bases. This CDR3 is built from 15 residues. Germline lookup yields CDR1 ENHRY and CDR2 SYGVKD. With 7 bases clipped from V and 1 base from J, the junction kept 10 bases outside the gene matches. The CDR3 reads CAIMDRGTDSYEQYF. CDR3 in DNA: TGTGCCATCATGGACAGAGGGACAGATTCCTACGAGCAGTACTTC.

The CDR3 here is CASSYGTALQYF. CDR3 bases: TGTGCCAGCAGTTATGGGACAGCTCTTCAGTACTTC. This chain uses TRBV6-2 or TRBV6-3 with TRBJ2-4; 7 bases map to TRBD1. Germline CDR1 and CDR2: MNHEY and SVGEGT. CDR3 length: 12 residues. V trimming: 3 bases; J trimming: 11 bases; junction bases outside the gene matches: 4.